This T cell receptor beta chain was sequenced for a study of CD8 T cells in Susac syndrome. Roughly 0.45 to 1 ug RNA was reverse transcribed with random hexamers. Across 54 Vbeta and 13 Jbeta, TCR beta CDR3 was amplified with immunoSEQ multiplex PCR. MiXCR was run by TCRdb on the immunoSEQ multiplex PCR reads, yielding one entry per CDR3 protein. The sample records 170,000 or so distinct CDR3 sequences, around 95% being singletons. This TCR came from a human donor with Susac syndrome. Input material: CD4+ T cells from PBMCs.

The CDR3 loop reads CASTWTSGRSVTQYF. In nucleotides, the CDR3 is TGTGCCAGCACCTGGACTAGCGGGAGGTCGGTGACCCAGTACTTC. The chain is built from TRBV6-5 and TRBJ2-5; the match to TRBD2 covers 14 bases. The CDR3 extends over 15 amino acids. Germline lookup yields CDR1 MNHEY and CDR2 SVGAGI. J lost 7 bases, V lost 7 bases, and 8 bases had no gene match.